The rows below give T cell receptor beta chains drawn from one sample of a study of blood T cell repertoires in COVID-19. Produced via immunoSEQ multiplex PCR; TCRdb's table is partial and in-frame only. The sample yields 220,000 or so clones, nearly 90% seen once. Sequencing was performed on PBMCs or T cells enriched from blood (not recorded which). All receptors come from a man aged 25 to 40 who had been exposed to COVID-19. Each CDR3 is given with its conserved first and last residue. The D gene is left open where the match is weak. Some rows mark clone size as missing; the rest say once, few, many or name a class of expanded clone.

>NA|TRBJ2-7|TRBV14|once
TGTGCCAGCAGCACACATGGAGGAGCCTACGAGCAGTACTTC
CASSTHGGAYEQYF
>NA|TRBJ1-6|TRBV30|NA
TGTGCCTGGAGTCTCGGTAACGCCGATTCACCCCTCCACTTT
CAWSLGNADSPLHF
>NA|TRBJ2-7|TRBV29-1|once
TGCAGCGTTGAAGGGGGCCGGTCATACGAGCAGTACTTC
CSVEGGRSYEQYF
>NA|TRBJ2-5|TRBV7-3|NA
TGTGCCAGCAGCCCATCCAGGGGTGCAGAGACCCAGTACTTC
CASSPSRGAETQYF
>TRBD1|TRBJ2-7|TRBV6-5|NA
TGTGCCAGCATTAACAGGGGACCCAACGAGCAGTACTTC
CASINRGPNEQYF
>NA|TRBJ2-7|TRBV27|NA
TGTGCCAGCAGTCCCTTGTACTACGATCGTCTCGAGCAGTACTTC
CASSPLYYDRLEQYF
>NA|TRBJ2-3|TRBV3-1/TRBV3-2|NA
TGTGCCAGCAGCCTTACGGGGGTAGATACGCAGTATTTT
CASSLTGVDTQYF
>NA|TRBJ2-1|TRBV11-2|NA
TGTGCCAGCAGCACGGTCCACACGGGATTACTCAATGAGCAGTTCTTC
CASSTVHTGLLNEQFF
>NA|TRBJ2-1|TRBV7-3|NA
TGTGCCAGCAGCTTATATTCCCTGAGCTCCTACAATGAGCAGTTCTTC
CASSLYSLSSYNEQFF
>TRBD1|TRBJ2-3|TRBV7-9|NA
TGTGCCAGCAGCTTAATAGGGGGCGAAGATACGCAGTATTTT
CASSLIGGEDTQYF
>TRBD1|TRBJ1-2|TRBV7-2|NA
TGTGCCAGCAGCTTAGGTCCACAGGGGAACTATGGCTACACCTTC
CASSLGPQGNYGYTF
>TRBD1|TRBJ1-4|TRBV6-4|NA
TGTGCCAACGAGCCGGACAGGGGTTTTTATAATGAAAAACTGTTTTTT
CANEPDRGFYNEKLFF
>NA|TRBJ1-1|TRBV6-6|NA
TGTGCCAGCATCCTAACAACGGGGAACACTGAAGCTTTCTTT
CASILTTGNTEAFF
>NA|TRBJ2-3|TRBV11-2|NA
TGTGCCAGCAGCTCAAGCACAGATACGCAGTATTTT
CASSSSTDTQYF
>TRBD2|TRBJ2-5|TRBV4-1|NA
TGCGCCAGCAGCCAACAGACTAGCGGGGCGTTCCAAGAGACCCAGTACTTC
CASSQQTSGAFQETQYF
>NA|TRBJ2-7|TRBV20-1|NA
TGCAGTGCTTCGGAGCGGGACGAGCAGTACTTC
CSASERDEQYF